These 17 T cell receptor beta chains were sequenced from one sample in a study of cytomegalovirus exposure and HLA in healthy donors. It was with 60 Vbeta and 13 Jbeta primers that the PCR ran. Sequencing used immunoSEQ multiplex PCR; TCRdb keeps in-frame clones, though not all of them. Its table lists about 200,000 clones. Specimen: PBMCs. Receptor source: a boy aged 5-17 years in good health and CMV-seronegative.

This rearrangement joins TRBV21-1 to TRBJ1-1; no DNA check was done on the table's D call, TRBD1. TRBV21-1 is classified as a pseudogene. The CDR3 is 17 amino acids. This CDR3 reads CASSIRNGTRRLVEAFF. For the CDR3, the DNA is TGTGCCAGCAGCATCCGAAACGGGACACGTCGCCTAGTTGAAGCTTTCTTT.

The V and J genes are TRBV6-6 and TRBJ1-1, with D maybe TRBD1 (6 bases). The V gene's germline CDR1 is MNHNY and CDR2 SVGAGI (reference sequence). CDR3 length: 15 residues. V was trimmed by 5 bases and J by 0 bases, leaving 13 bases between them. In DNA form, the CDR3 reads TGTGCCAGCAGTGACAGGTGGGAGATGAACACTGAAGCTTTCTTT. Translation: CASSDRWEMNTEAFF.

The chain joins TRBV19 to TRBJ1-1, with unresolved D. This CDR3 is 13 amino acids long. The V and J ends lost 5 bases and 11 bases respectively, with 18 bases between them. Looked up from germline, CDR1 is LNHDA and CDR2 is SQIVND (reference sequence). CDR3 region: CASSADLPPQAFF. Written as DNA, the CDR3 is TGTGCCAGTAGTGCTGATCTGCCCCCTCAGGCTTTCTTT.

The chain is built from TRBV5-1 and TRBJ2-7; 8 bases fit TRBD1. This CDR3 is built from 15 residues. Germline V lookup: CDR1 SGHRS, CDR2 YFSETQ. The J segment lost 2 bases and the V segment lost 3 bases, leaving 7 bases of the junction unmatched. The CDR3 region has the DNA TGCGCCAGCAGCTCCGGGACAGGTCCAACCTACGAGCAGTACTTC. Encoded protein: CASSSGTGPTYEQYF.

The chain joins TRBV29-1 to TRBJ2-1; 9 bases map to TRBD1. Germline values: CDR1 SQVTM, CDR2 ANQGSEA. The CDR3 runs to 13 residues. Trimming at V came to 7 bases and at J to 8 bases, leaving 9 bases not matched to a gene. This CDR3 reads CSGSDRGSYEQFF. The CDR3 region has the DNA TGCAGCGGATCGGACAGGGGATCCTATGAGCAGTTCTTC.

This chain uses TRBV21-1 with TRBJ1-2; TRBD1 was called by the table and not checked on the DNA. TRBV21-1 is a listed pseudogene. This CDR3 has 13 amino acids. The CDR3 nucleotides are TGTGCCAGCAGCCTCCGACAGGGAGGTGGCTACACCTTC. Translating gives CASSLRQGGGYTF.

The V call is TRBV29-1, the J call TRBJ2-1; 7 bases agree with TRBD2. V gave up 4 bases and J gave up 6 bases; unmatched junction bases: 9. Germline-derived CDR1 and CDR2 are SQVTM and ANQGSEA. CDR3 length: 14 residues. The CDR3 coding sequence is TGCAGCGTTGCGTCTAGCGGTAACCCCAATGAGCAGTTCTTC. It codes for CSVASSGNPNEQFF.

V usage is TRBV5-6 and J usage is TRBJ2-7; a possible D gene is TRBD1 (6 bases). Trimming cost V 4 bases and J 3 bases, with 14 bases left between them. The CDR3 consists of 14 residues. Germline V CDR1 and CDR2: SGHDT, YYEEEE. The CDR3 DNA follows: TGTGCCAGCAGCGCCGGGACAAAACACTACGAGCAGTACTTC. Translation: CASSAGTKHYEQYF. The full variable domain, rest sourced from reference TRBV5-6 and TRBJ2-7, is DAGVTQSPTHLIKTRGQQVTLRCSPKSGHDTVSWYQQALGQGPQFIFQYYEEEERQRGNFPDRFSGHQFPNYSSELNVNALLLGDSALYLCASSAGTKHYEQYFGPGTRLTVT.

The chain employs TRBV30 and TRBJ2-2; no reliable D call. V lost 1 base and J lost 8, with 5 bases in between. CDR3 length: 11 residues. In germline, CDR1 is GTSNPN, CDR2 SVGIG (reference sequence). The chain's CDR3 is CAWSAPGELFF. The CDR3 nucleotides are TGTGCCTGGAGTGCCCCAGGGGAGCTGTTTTTT.

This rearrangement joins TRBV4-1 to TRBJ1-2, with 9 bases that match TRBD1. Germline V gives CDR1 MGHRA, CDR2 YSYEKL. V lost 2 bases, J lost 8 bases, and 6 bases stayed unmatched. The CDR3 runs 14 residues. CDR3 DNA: TGCGCCAGCAGCCAATGGGGGACAGGGCAGGGCTACACCTTC. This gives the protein CASSQWGTGQGYTF.

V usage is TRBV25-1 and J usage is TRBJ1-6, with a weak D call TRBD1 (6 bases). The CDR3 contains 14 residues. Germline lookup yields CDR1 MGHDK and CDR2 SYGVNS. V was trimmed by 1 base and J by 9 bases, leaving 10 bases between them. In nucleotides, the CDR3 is TGTGCCAGCAGTGAATGGGGGGGGGCTTCACCCCTCCACTTT. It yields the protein CASSEWGGASPLHF.

The CDR3: CASSLTGTGYGYTF. In DNA, the CDR3 is TGTGCCAGCAGCTTAACTGGGACAGGCTATGGCTACACCTTC. This rearrangement joins TRBV11-2 to TRBJ1-2; 8 bases map to TRBD1. J gave up 4 bases and V 2 bases, and 3 bases lay outside the gene matches. Germline V gives CDR1 SGHAT, CDR2 FQNNGV. The CDR3 length is 14 residues.

The CDR3 DNA follows: TGTGCCAGCAGCCAAACAGGGGGCGTTCGACAAGAGACCCAGTACTTC. Translating it yields CASSQTGGVRQETQYF. The J gene is TRBJ2-5, the V gene TRBV5-4; TRBD1 aligns across 9 bases. Looked up from germline, CDR1 is SGHNT and CDR2 is YYREEE (reference sequence). V gave up 4 bases and J gave up 2 bases; unmatched junction bases: 9. This CDR3 has 16 amino acids. The whole variable domain, remainder taken from reference TRBV5-4 and TRBJ2-5, is ETGVTQSPTHLIKTRGQQVTLRCSSQSGHNTVSWYQQALGQGPQFIFQYYREEENGRGNFPPRFSGLQFPNYSSELNVNALELDDSALYLCASSQTGGVRQETQYFGPGTRLLVL.

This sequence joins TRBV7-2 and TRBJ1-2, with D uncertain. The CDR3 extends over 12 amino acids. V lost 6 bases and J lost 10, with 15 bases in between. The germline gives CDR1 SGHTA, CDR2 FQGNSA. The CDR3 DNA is TGTGCCAGCAGTCCAACCCGGGGTTCCTACACCTTC. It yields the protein CASSPTRGSYTF.

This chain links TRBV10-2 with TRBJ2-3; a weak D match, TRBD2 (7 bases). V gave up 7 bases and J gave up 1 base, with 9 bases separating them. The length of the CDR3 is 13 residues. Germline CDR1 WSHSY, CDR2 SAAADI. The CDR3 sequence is CASTRGRTDTQYF. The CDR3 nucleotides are TGCGCCAGCACGCGGGGGCGCACAGATACGCAGTATTTT.

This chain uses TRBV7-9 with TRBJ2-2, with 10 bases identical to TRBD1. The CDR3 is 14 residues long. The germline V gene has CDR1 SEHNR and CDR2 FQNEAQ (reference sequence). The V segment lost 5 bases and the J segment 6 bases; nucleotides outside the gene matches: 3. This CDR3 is CASSRTGGPGELFF. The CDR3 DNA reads TGTGCCAGCAGCCGGACAGGGGGTCCCGGGGAGCTGTTTTTT.

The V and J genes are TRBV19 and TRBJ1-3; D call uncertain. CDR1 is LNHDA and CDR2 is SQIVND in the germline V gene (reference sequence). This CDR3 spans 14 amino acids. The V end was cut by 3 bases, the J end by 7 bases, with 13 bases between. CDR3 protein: CASSIGGYFNTIYF. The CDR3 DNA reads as TGTGCCAGTAGTATCGGCGGATACTTCAACACCATATATTTT.